Listed below are T cell receptor beta chains from one sample, sequenced in a study of molecular identifiers for immune sequencing clone quantification. TCRdb recomputed calls from the PCR reads with MiXCR, one row per CDR3 protein. The profile shows some 590,000 distinct CDR3 sequences, roughly 25% of them singletons. Specimen: naive CD8+ T cells from blood, with Jurkat cell RNA spiked in. All receptors derive from a human donor in good health. Some libraries in this study had Jurkat cell RNA spiked in. Each CDR3 is given with its conserved first and last residue. The order of the fields is clone size, V gene, J gene, D gene, CDR3 protein, CDR3 DNA. D genes are given only for firm matches. Part of the rows lack a size; the others show once, few, many or a class for expanded clones.

>NA|TRBV7-9|TRBJ2-7|TRBD1
CASSTSTGSSYEQYF
TGTGCCAGCAGCACCTCGACAGGGAGCTCCTACGAGCAGTACTTC
>NA|TRBV3-1|TRBJ2-2|TRBD2
CAGSQDFQRERPGELFF
TGTGCCGGCAGCCAAGATTTCCAGCGGGAGCGTCCCGGGGAGCTGTTTTTT
>many|TRBV27|TRBJ2-7|NA
CATGVALHEQYF
TGTGCCACCGGAGTGGCTCTCCACGAGCAGTACTTC
>few|TRBV4-3|TRBJ1-6|NA
CASSQDRGAVSPLHF
TGCGCCAGCAGCCAAGATCGGGGGGCCGTATCACCCCTCCACTTT
>many|TRBV4-1|TRBJ2-1|NA
CASSQDIAGDNEQFF
TGCGCCAGCAGCCAAGATATAGCAGGGGATAATGAGCAGTTCTTC
>many|TRBV20-1|TRBJ2-3|TRBD2
CSARVGAGGDEDTQYF
TGCAGTGCTAGAGTTGGAGCGGGAGGCGATGAGGATACGCAGTATTTT
>NA|TRBV4-2|TRBJ2-1|TRBD2
CASSPRTSLVGDEQFF
TGTGCCAGCAGCCCACGGACTAGCCTCGTCGGTGATGAGCAGTTCTTC
>NA|TRBV11-3|TRBJ2-5|TRBD1
CASSPDRGKETQYF
TGTGCCAGCAGTCCCGACAGGGGCAAAGAGACCCAGTACTTC
>few|TRBV5-1|TRBJ2-7|NA
CASSADYHYEQYF
TGCGCCAGCAGCGCCGACTACCATTACGAGCAGTACTTC
>NA|TRBV9|TRBJ2-3|NA
CASSVGTTLTDTQYF
TGTGCCAGCAGCGTAGGGACTACCCTCACAGATACGCAGTATTTT
>NA|TRBV12-3/TRBV12-4|TRBJ2-5|TRBD1
CASSLLGTASQETQYF
TGTGCCAGCAGTTTACTGGGGACAGCGAGCCAAGAGACCCAGTACTTC
>NA|TRBV20-1|TRBJ2-1|NA
CSARDPAGRGMNEQFF
TGCAGTGCTAGAGATCCCGCGGGGCGGGGTATGAATGAGCAGTTCTTC
>NA|TRBV5-3|TRBJ1-1|TRBD1
CASSLNRGSNMNTEVFF
TGTGCCAGCAGCCTAAACAGGGGTAGCAACATGAACACTGAAGTTTTCTTT
>NA|TRBV29-1|TRBJ2-5|NA
CSITGQKAINKETQYF
TGCAGCATTACAGGACAGAAAGCAATCAATAAGGAGACCCAGTACTTC
>few|TRBV5-6|TRBJ2-7|TRBD1
CASSLGGVGLYF
TGTGCCAGCAGCCTAGGGGGCGTCGGACTGTACTTC
>NA|TRBV6-5|TRBJ1-1|NA
CASSYSFPAEAFF
TGTGCCAGCAGCTACTCATTCCCGGCTGAAGCTTTCTTT
>many|TRBV12-5|TRBJ2-2|TRBD1
CASGPTTGGATGELFF
TGTGCTAGTGGTCCCACGACAGGGGGCGCGACCGGGGAGCTGTTTTTT
>few|TRBV5-4|TRBJ2-3|TRBD1
CASSFVTDRAGDTQYF
TGTGCCAGCAGCTTCGTGACGGACAGGGCTGGGGATACGCAGTATTTT
>few|TRBV6-5|TRBJ2-3|NA
CASMGSPDTQYF
TGTGCCAGCATGGGGTCCCCAGATACGCAGTATTTT
>few|TRBV19|TRBJ2-1|NA
CASSISWVYNEQFF
TGTGCCAGTAGTATTAGTTGGGTTTACAATGAGCAGTTCTTC
>NA|TRBV11-2|TRBJ1-6|TRBD1
CAGSLDPGGPNSPLHF
TGTGCCGGCAGCTTAGATCCAGGGGGCCCTAATTCACCCCTCCACTTT
>few|TRBV12-3/TRBV12-4|TRBJ2-3|NA
CASSLNRPLSTDTQYF
TGTGCCAGCAGTTTGAATCGCCCCCTGAGCACAGATACGCAGTATTTT
>few|TRBV6-2/TRBV6-3|TRBJ2-7|NA
CASSPGSFYEQYF
TGTGCCAGCAGTCCCGGGTCTTTCTACGAGCAGTACTTC
>many|TRBV7-9|TRBJ2-5|NA
CASSKRTAGETQYF
TGTGCCAGCAGCAAAAGGACAGCGGGCGAGACCCAGTACTTC
>NA|TRBV5-5|TRBJ2-1|TRBD1
CASSYFPGQGVAEQFF
TGTGCCAGCAGCTACTTCCCGGGACAGGGGGTCGCGGAGCAGTTCTTC
>few|TRBV19|TRBJ1-5|TRBD1
CASSYGARAGTASQPQHF
TGTGCCAGTAGTTATGGGGCAAGGGCAGGGACAGCAAGTCAGCCCCAGCATTTT
>NA|TRBV7-3|TRBJ2-1|NA
CASSPHWTPSYNEQFF
TGTGCCAGCAGCCCTCACTGGACACCGAGCTACAATGAGCAGTTCTTC
>NA|TRBV27|TRBJ2-7|TRBD1
CASTKQGQGVYEQYF
TGTGCCAGCACCAAGCAGGGACAGGGAGTCTACGAGCAGTACTTC
>NA|TRBV5-5|TRBJ1-1|NA
CASSFFSLTEAFF
TGTGCCAGCAGCTTTTTTTCACTCACTGAAGCTTTCTTT
>NA|TRBV4-3|TRBJ2-2|TRBD1
CASSPTTGSFILTGELFF
TGCGCCAGCAGCCCTACGACAGGGAGCTTCATACTCACCGGGGAGCTGTTTTTT
>many|TRBV3-1|TRBJ1-4|NA
CASSPRTTDATNEKLFF
TGTGCCAGCAGCCCGCGGACGACTGATGCAACTAATGAAAAACTGTTTTTT
>few|TRBV4-3|TRBJ2-7|NA
CASSQDRGNLYEQYF
TGCGCCAGCAGCCAAGATCGAGGGAACCTCTACGAGCAGTACTTC
>NA|TRBV27|TRBJ1-1|NA
CASSKLGVTEAFF
TGTGCCAGCAGTAAACTAGGGGTGACTGAAGCTTTCTTT
>NA|TRBV25-1|TRBJ1-1|NA
CASSEFGKQNTEAFF
TGTGCCAGCAGTGAATTTGGCAAACAGAACACTGAAGCTTTCTTT
>few|TRBV11-2|TRBJ1-1|NA
CASSYWGHRVNTEAFF
TGTGCCAGCAGCTACTGGGGGCACAGGGTGAACACTGAAGCTTTCTTT
>many|TRBV6-2/TRBV6-3|TRBJ2-4|NA
CASRRTVDLAKNIQYF
TGTGCCAGCAGGAGGACAGTAGACCTAGCCAAAAACATTCAGTACTTC
>many|TRBV19|TRBJ1-5|NA
CASSISRGHSQPQHF
TGTGCCAGTAGTATATCTCGGGGGCATAGTCAGCCCCAGCATTTT
>many|TRBV20-1|TRBJ2-7|TRBD2
CSARDLAGGAYEQYF
TGCAGTGCTAGGGATCTAGCGGGAGGCGCCTACGAGCAGTACTTC
>many|TRBV6-5|TRBJ2-1|TRBD1
CASSYSTGARYNEQFF
TGTGCCAGCAGTTACTCTACAGGGGCCCGATACAATGAGCAGTTCTTC
>few|TRBV5-3|TRBJ2-7|TRBD2
CASARDYLYEQYF
TGTGCCAGCGCCAGGGACTACCTTTACGAGCAGTACTTC
>NA|TRBV10-3|TRBJ2-3|TRBD2
CAIAREDPSTDTQYF
TGTGCCATCGCACGGGAGGATCCTAGCACAGATACGCAGTATTTT